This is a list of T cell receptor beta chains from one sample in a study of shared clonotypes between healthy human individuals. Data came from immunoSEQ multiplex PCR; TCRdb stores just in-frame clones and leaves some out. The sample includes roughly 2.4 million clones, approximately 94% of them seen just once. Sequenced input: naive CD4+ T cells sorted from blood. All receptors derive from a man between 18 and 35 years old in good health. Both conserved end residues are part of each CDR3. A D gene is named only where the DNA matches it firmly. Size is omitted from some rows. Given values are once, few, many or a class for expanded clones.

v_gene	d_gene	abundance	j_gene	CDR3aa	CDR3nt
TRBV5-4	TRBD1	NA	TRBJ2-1	CASSLDRGSYNEQFF	TGTGCCAGCAGCTTGGACAGGGGCTCCTACAATGAGCAGTTCTTC
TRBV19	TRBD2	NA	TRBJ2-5	CASSIGGSGSETQYF	TGTGCCAGTAGTATCGGGGGTAGCGGGAGTGAGACCCAGTACTTC
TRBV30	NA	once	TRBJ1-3	CAWSVRTALSSGNTIYF	TGTGCCTGGAGTGTACGTACGGCATTGAGCTCTGGAAACACCATATATTTT
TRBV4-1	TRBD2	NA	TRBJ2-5	CASSPTSGGAFQETQYF	TGCGCCAGCAGCCCGACTAGCGGGGGGGCCTTCCAAGAGACCCAGTACTTC
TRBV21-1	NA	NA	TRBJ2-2	CASSPQKALLARNTGELFF	TGTGCCAGCAGCCCCCAGAAGGCTTTACTAGCGCGCAACACCGGGGAGCTGTTTTTT
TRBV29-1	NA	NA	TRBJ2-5	CSARGDNQETQYF	TGCAGCGCCCGAGGGGACAACCAAGAGACCCAGTACTTC
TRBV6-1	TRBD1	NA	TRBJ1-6	CASSAGQGGFVNSPLHF	TGTGCCAGCAGTGCGGGACAGGGTGGATTCGTGAATTCACCCCTCCACTTT
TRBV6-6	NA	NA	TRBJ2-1	CASSSRYNEQFF	TGTGCCAGCAGCTCCAGATACAATGAGCAGTTCTTC
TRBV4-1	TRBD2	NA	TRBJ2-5	CASSQGGGVKTQYF	TGCGCCAGCAGCCAAGGGGGAGGGGTAAAGACCCAGTACTTC
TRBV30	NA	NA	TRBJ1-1	CAWSDPGTEAFF	TGTGCCTGGAGTGACCCGGGAACTGAAGCTTTCTTT
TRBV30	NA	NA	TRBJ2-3	CAWSAAGGNTDTQYF	TGTGCCTGGAGTGCCGCAGGGGGGAACACAGATACGCAGTATTTT
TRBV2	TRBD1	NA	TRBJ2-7	CASSGRAGTGVFF	TGTGCCAGCAGTGGTAGGGCTGGGACAGGGGTCTTCTTC
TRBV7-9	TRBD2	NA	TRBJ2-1	CASSLASGSSYNEQFF	TGTGCCAGCAGCTTAGCTAGCGGGAGTTCCTACAATGAGCAGTTCTTC
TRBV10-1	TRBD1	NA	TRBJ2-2	CASRGTDNTGELFF	TGCGCCAGCAGAGGGACAGACAACACCGGGGAGCTGTTTTTT
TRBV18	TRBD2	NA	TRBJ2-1	CASSPLRTSGSRGEQFF	TGTGCCAGCTCACCACTAAGGACTAGCGGGAGTCGAGGTGAGCAGTTCTTC
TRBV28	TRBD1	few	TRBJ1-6	CASSRTGGRDSPLHF	TGTGCCAGCAGCCGGACAGGCGGTAGGGATTCACCCCTCCACTTT
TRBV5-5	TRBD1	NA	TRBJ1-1	CASSLQTGGTEAFF	TGTGCCAGCAGCTTGCAAACAGGGGGGACTGAAGCTTTCTTT
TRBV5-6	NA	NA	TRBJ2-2	CASTLNTGELFF	TGTGCCAGCACCTTGAACACCGGGGAGCTGTTTTTT
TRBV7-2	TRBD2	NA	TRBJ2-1	CASSLAASRELGTYNEQFF	TGTGCCAGCAGCTTAGCGGCGTCGCGGGAGTTAGGCACCTACAATGAGCAGTTCTTC
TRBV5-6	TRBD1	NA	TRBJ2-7	CASTEGQAYYEQYF	TGTGCCAGCACTGAGGGACAGGCGTACTACGAGCAGTACTTC
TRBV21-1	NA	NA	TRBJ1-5	CASSKPGGNQPQHF	TGTGCCAGCAGCAAACCCGGGGGCAATCAGCCCCAGCATTTT
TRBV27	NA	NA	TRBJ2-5	CAITGGEGRETQYF	TGTGCCATCACGGGGGGCGAGGGTAGGGAGACCCAGTACTTC
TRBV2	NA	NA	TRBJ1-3	CASSEDRVGNTIYF	TGTGCCAGCAGTGAAGACAGGGTTGGAAACACCATATATTTT
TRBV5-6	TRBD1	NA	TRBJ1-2	CASSSWDREELGYTF	TGTGCCAGCAGCTCATGGGACAGGGAGGAACTCGGCTACACCTTC
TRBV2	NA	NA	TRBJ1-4	CASSEGTRGEKLFF	TGTGCCAGCAGTGAGGGGACGAGGGGTGAAAAACTGTTTTTT
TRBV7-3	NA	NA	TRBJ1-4	CASSFGGNEKLFF	TGTGCCAGCAGCTTCGGAGGAAATGAAAAACTGTTTTTT
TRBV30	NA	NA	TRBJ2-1	CAWSVVQPYNEQFF	TGTGCCTGGAGTGTGGTACAACCCTACAATGAGCAGTTCTTC
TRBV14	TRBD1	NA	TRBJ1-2	CASSRLGQGGYGYTF	TGTGCCAGCAGCCGCTTGGGACAGGGGGGCTATGGCTACACCTTC
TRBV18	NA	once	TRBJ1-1	CASSPGWIQVNTEAFF	TGTGCCAGCTCACCAGGCTGGATCCAGGTAAACACTGAAGCTTTCTTT
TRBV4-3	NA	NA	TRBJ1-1	CASSQDGGGTEAFF	TGCGCCAGCAGCCAAGATGGGGGTGGGACTGAAGCTTTCTTT
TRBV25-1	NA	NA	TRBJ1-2	CASRGTKGGYTF	TGTGCCAGCAGAGGGACTAAGGGGGGCTACACCTTC
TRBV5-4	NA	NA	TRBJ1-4	CASSLDLVTANEKLFF	TGTGCCAGCAGCTTGGATCTGGTAACAGCTAATGAAAAACTGTTTTTT
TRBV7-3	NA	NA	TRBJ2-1	CASSSTDNEQFF	TGTGCCAGCAGCTCAACGGACAATGAGCAGTTCTTC
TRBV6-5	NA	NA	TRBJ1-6	CASSPSSYNSPLHF	TGTGCCAGCAGTCCGAGCTCCTATAATTCACCCCTCCACTTT
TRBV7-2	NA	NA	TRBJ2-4	CASSLGSLRDIQYF	TGTGCCAGCAGCTTAGGCTCCCTCAGGGACATTCAGTACTTC
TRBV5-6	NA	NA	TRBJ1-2	CASSLGRDIPTYTF	TGTGCCAGCAGCTTGGGGCGGGACATTCCCACCTACACCTTC
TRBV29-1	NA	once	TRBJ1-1	CSVQNGVGTEAFF	TGCAGCGTTCAAAATGGGGTAGGGACTGAAGCTTTCTTT
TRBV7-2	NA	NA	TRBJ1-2	CASSLTGYYGYTF	TGTGCCAGCAGCTTAACAGGGTACTATGGCTACACCTTC
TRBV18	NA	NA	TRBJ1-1	CASSPGAPNTEAFF	TGTGCCAGCTCACCGGGGGCGCCCAACACTGAAGCTTTCTTT
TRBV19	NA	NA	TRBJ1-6	CASSILGGNSPLHF	TGTGCCAGTAGTATCTTAGGCGGAAATTCACCCCTCCACTTT
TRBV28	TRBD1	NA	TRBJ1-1	CASSPPDRVIAEAFF	TGTGCCAGCAGCCCCCCGGACAGGGTAATTGCCGAAGCTTTCTTT
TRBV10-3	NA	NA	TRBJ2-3	CAISELSDTQYF	TGTGCCATCAGTGAGTTATCAGATACGCAGTATTTT
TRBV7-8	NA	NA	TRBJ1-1	CASSLKGTRRTEAFF	TGTGCCAGCAGCCTAAAGGGAACCAGGCGGACTGAAGCTTTCTTT
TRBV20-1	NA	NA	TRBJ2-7	CSARGSHEQYF	TGCAGTGCTAGGGGGTCCCACGAGCAGTACTTC
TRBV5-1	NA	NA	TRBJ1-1	CASSSQGNTEAFF	TGCGCCAGCAGTTCTCAGGGGAACACTGAAGCTTTCTTT
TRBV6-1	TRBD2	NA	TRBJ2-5	CASTLAGGRGETQYF	TGTGCCAGCACTCTAGCGGGAGGACGGGGAGAGACCCAGTACTTC
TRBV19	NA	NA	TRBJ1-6	CASSISRQINSPLHF	TGTGCCAGTAGTATTAGTCGACAGATTAATTCACCCCTCCACTTT
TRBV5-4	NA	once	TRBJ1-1	CASSLVGIVDTEAFF	TGTGCCAGCAGCTTGGTTGGGATTGTGGACACTGAAGCTTTCTTT
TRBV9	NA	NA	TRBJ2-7	CASSPTGTPYEQYF	TGTGCCAGCAGCCCCACCGGGACTCCCTACGAGCAGTACTTC
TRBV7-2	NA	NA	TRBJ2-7	CASSLVTGVNYEQYF	TGTGCCAGCAGCTTAGTGACAGGAGTGAACTACGAGCAGTACTTC
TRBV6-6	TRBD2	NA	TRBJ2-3	CASSPPGLRTDTQYF	TGTGCCAGCAGTCCTCCGGGACTACGCACAGATACGCAGTATTTT
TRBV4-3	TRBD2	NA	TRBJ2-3	CASSQEGSGRGTDTQYF	TGCGCCAGCAGCCAAGAGGGTAGCGGGAGGGGCACAGATACGCAGTATTTT
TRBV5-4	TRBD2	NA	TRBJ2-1	CASSPNLAGGFRGEQFF	TGTGCCAGCAGCCCTAACCTAGCGGGAGGGTTTAGGGGTGAGCAGTTCTTC
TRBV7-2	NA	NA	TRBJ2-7	CASSPHATYEQYF	TGTGCCAGCAGCCCCCATGCAACCTACGAGCAGTACTTC